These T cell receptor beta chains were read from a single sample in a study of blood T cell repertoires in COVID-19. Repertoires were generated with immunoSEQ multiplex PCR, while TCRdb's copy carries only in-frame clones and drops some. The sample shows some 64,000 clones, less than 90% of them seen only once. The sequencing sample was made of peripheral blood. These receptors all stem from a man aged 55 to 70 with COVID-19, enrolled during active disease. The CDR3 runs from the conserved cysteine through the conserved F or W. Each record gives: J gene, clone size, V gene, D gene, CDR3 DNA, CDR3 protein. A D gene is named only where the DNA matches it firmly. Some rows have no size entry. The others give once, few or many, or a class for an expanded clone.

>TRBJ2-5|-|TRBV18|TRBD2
TGTGCCAGCTCACCCTTTTGGGGGAGGGACGCGACCCAGTACTTC
CASSPFWGRDATQYF
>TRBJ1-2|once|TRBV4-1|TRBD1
TGCGCCAGCAGCCAAGTCGGAGGACAGGGGGCGCATGGCTACACCTTC
CASSQVGGQGAHGYTF
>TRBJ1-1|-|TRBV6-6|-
TGTGCCAGCAGTTTGAAACAGGGTCCCATGAACACTGAAGCTTTCTTT
CASSLKQGPMNTEAFF
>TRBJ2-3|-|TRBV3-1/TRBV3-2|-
TGTGCCAGCAGCCAAGTTTACGGGGGCACAGATACGCAGTATTTT
CASSQVYGGTDTQYF
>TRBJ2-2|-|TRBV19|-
TGTGCCAGTAGGATAGGGACAACCGGGGAGCTGTTTTTT
CASRIGTTGELFF
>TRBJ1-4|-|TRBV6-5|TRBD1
TGTGCCAGCAGAAAAACAGGGGGCCATGAAAAACTGTTTTTT
CASRKTGGHEKLFF
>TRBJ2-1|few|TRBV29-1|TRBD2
TGCAGCGCCAGACTAGCGGGGCACAATGAGCAGTTCTTC
CSARLAGHNEQFF
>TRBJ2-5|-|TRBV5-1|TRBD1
TGCGCCAGCAGCAGGGACAGTCAAGAGACCCAGTACTTC
CASSRDSQETQYF
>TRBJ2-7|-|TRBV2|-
TGTGCCAGTCAAGGGACACTGGGATCCTACGAGCAGTACTTC
CASQGTLGSYEQYF
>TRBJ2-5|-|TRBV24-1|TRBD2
TGTGCCACCAGTGGTTGGGGGCTAGCGGGGAAAGAAGAGACCCAGTACTTC
CATSGWGLAGKEETQYF
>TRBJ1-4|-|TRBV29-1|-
TGCAGCGTTCCGGGACAACAAACTAATGAAAAACTGTTTTTT
CSVPGQQTNEKLFF
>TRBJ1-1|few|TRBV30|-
TGTGCCTGGAGTGTAAATCCAGACACTGAAGCTTTCTTT
CAWSVNPDTEAFF
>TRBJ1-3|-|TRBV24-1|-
TGTGCCACCAGTGATTCTCAGAACACCATATATTTT
CATSDSQNTIYF
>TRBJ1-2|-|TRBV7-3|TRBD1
TGTGCCAGCAGCGGAGGGGACAGGTCACACTATGGCTACACCTTC
CASSGGDRSHYGYTF
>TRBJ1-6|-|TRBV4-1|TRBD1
TGCGCCAGCAGCCCCAAAGAGACAGGGGTTGGCAATTCACCCCTCCACTTT
CASSPKETGVGNSPLHF
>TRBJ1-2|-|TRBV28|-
-
CASILDRGSLNYGYTF
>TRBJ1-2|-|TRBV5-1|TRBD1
TGCGCCAGCAGCCTGCTCCGGGACAGGGAGAATGGCTACACCTTC
CASSLLRDRENGYTF
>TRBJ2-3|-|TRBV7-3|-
TGTGCCAGCAGCTACGGGGTGACAGATACGCAGTATTTT
CASSYGVTDTQYF
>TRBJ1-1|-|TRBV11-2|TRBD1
TGTGCCAGCAGCTTAGCACCTGACAGGGGGCTTGTCACTGAAGCTTTCTTT
CASSLAPDRGLVTEAFF
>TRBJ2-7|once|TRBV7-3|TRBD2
TGTGCCAGCAGCTTATCTAGCGGGAGCTGGAACGAGCAGTACTTC
CASSLSSGSWNEQYF
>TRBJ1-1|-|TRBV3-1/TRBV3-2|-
TGTGCCAGCAGCCACGAGGGATCCATGAACACTGAAGCTTTCTTT
CASSHEGSMNTEAFF
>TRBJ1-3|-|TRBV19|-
TGTGCCAGTAGTATAGCGCAGGCTGGAAACACCATATATTTT
CASSIAQAGNTIYF
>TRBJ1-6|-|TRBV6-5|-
TGTGCCAGCAGAATCTTAAATTCACCCCTCCACTTT
CASRILNSPLHF
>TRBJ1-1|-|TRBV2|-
TGTGCCAGCAGTGAGAGGGCAGGGGAGAGCCGCACTGAAGCTTTCTTT
CASSERAGESRTEAFF
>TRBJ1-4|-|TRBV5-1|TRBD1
TGCGCCAGCAGCTTGGGGGACAGGGGGTTTGAAAAACTGTTTTTT
CASSLGDRGFEKLFF
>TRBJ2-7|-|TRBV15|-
TGTGCCACCAGCAGAGATCAGGGTACAGGCAGCTACGAGCAGTACTTC
CATSRDQGTGSYEQYF
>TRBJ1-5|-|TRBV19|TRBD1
TGTGCCAGTAGTCCCTCACGACAGGGAAGGAATCAGCCCCAGCATTTT
CASSPSRQGRNQPQHF
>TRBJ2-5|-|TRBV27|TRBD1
TGTGCCAGCAGCTTAGACAGGGGGGAGACCCAGTACTTC
CASSLDRGETQYF
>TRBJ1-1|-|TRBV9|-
TGTGCCAGCAGCCCCAGACACATGAACACTGAAGCTTTCTTT
CASSPRHMNTEAFF
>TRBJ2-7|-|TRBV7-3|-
TGTGCCAGCAGCTTAACAGGGGACGAGCAGTACTTC
CASSLTGDEQYF
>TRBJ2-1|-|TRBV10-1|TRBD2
TGCGCCAGCAGTGAGTCGGGACTAGCGGGAGGCAATTACAATGAGCAGTTCTTC
CASSESGLAGGNYNEQFF
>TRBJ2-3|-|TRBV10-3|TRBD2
TGTGCCATCAGTGAGTCGTGGACTAGCGGGAGTCACACAGATACGCAGTATTTT
CAISESWTSGSHTDTQYF
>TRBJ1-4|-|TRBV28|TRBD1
TGTGCCAGCAGTGGTGGGGACAGTAATGAAAAACTGTTTTTT
CASSGGDSNEKLFF
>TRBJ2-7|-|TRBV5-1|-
TGCGCCAGCAGCTTCCCTCCCTACGAGCAGTACTTC
CASSFPPYEQYF
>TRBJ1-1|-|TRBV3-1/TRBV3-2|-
TGTGCCAGCAGCCCTCCCCCGCTCAGGGATCACACTGAAGCTTTCTTT
CASSPPPLRDHTEAFF
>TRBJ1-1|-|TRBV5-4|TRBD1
TGTGCCAGCAGCTGGGAAGAAGGGACAGCTATGAACACTGAAGCTTTCTTT
CASSWEEGTAMNTEAFF
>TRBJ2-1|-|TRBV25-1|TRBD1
TGTGCCAGCAGTGTCACGACAGGGTCTTGGTACAATGAGCAGTTCTTC
CASSVTTGSWYNEQFF
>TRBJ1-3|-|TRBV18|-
TGTGCCAGCTCACCTAACAATGGAAACACCATATATTTT
CASSPNNGNTIYF
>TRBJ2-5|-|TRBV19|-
TGTGCCAGTAGAGCCCAAGAGACCCAGTACTTC
CASRAQETQYF
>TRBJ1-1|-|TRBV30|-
TGTGCCTGGGGGGGCGTAGAGAACACTGAAGCTTTCTTT
CAWGGVENTEAFF
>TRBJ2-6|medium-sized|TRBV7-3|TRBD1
TGTGCCAGCAGCCCTGGGTTGAACAGGGGTGCACCTGGGGCCAACGTCCTGACTTTC
CASSPGLNRGAPGANVLTF
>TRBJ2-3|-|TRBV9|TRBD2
TGTGCCAGCAGCGGGGGACTAGCGGGAGTAGATACGCAGTATTTT
CASSGGLAGVDTQYF
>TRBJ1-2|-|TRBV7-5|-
TGTGTCAGAAGCTTTTTACAGGACAGGGAAAACTATGGCTACACCTTC
CVRSFLQDRENYGYTF
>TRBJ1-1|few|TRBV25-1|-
TGTGCCAGCAGTGAGAGCGGGGCGTATGGGCACACTGAAGCTTTCTTT
CASSESGAYGHTEAFF
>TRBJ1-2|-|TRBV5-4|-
TGTGCCAGCAGCTCTACAGTTCACTATGGCTACACCTTC
CASSSTVHYGYTF
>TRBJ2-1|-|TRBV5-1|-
TGCGCCAGCAGCTTGGGGGACTCAAAAACCAACAATGAGCAGTTCTTC
CASSLGDSKTNNEQFF
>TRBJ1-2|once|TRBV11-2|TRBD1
TGTGCCAGCAGCTCCCTCAGGGGGCGCAACTATGGCTACACCTTC
CASSSLRGRNYGYTF
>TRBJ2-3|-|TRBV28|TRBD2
TGTGCCAGCAGTTCCGCCTTTGAGGGGACTAGCGGTGATACGCAGTATTTT
CASSSAFEGTSGDTQYF
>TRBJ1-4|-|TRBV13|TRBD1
TGTGCCAGCAGTCGAAGTAACAGGGGGCGATACCTTAATGAAAAACTGTTTTTT
CASSRSNRGRYLNEKLFF
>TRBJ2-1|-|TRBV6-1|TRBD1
TGTGCCAGCAGTGAGTTCGGGACAGGGACTGAGCAGTTCTTC
CASSEFGTGTEQFF